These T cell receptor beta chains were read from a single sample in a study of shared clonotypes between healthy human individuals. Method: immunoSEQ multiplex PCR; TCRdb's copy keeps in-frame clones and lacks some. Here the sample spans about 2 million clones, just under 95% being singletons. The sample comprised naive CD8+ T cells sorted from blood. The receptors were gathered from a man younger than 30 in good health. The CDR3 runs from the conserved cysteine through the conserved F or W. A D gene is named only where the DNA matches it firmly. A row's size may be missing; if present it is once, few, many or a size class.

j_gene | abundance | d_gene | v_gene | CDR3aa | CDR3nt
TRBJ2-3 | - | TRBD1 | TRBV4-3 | CASSQDRGTGIGTQYF | TGCGCCAGCAGCCAAGATAGAGGGACAGGGATTGGTACGCAGTATTTT
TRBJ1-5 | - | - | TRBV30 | CAWSATDYSNQPQHF | TGTGCCTGGAGTGCGACGGATTATAGCAATCAGCCCCAGCATTTT
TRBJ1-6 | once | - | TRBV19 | CASRPVSWGSNSPLHF | TGTGCCAGTAGACCTGTATCGTGGGGAAGTAATTCACCCCTCCACTTT
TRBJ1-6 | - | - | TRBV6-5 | CASSRDGPTGPLHF | TGTGCCAGCAGTAGGGACGGCCCCACTGGACCCCTCCACTTT
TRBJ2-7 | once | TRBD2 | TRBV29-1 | CSVKTSGTVEQYF | TGCAGCGTTAAGACTAGCGGGACGGTCGAGCAGTACTTC
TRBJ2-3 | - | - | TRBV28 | CASSFGTFTSTDTQYF | TGTGCCAGCAGTTTTGGGACATTCACTAGCACAGATACGCAGTATTTT
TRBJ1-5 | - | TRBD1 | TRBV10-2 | CAMPGQSRNQPQHF | TGCGCCATGCCGGGACAGAGTCGCAATCAGCCCCAGCATTTT
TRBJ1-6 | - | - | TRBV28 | CASSPYNSPLHF | TGTGCCAGCAGTCCCTATAATTCACCCCTCCACTTT
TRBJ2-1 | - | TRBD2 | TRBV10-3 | CAIETSGPYNEQFF | TGTGCCATCGAAACTAGCGGTCCCTACAATGAGCAGTTCTTC
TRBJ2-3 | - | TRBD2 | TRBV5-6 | CASSLEQSGGHTDTQYF | TGTGCCAGCAGCTTGGAACAGAGCGGGGGCCACACAGATACGCAGTATTTT
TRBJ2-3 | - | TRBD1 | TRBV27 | CASSHRTGGGTDTQYF | TGTGCCAGCAGTCACCGGACAGGGGGAGGCACAGATACGCAGTATTTT
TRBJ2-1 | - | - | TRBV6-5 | CASSYSGGSEQFF | TGTGCCAGCAGTTACTCGGGGGGCAGTGAGCAGTTCTTC
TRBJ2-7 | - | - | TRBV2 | CAYSTESSYEQYF | TGTGCTTATTCAACCGAGAGCTCCTACGAGCAGTACTTC
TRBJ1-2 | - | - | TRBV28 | CASSPHSGVGGYTF | TGTGCCAGCAGCCCCCATTCAGGGGTGGGCGGCTACACCTTC
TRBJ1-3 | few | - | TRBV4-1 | CASSQAQFYSGNTIYF | TGCGCCAGCAGCCAAGCACAGTTCTACTCTGGAAACACCATATATTTT
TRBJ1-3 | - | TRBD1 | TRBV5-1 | CASSPGTGPWSWGRNTIYF | TGCGCCAGCAGCCCCGGGACAGGACCCTGGTCATGGGGCAGAAACACCATATATTTT
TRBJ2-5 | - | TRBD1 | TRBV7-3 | CASSPTGDRETQYF | TGTGCCAGCAGCCCCACAGGGGATCGAGAGACCCAGTACTTC
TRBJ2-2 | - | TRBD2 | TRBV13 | CASSFLSGTGELFF | TGTGCCAGCAGCTTCCTTAGCGGGACCGGGGAGCTGTTTTTT
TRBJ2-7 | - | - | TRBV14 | CASSQGLLGYEQYF | TGTGCCAGCAGCCAGGGTCTGCTAGGGTACGAGCAGTACTTC
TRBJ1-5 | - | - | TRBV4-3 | CASSQDAGYQPQHF | TGCGCCAGCAGCCAAGATGCAGGTTATCAGCCCCAGCATTTT
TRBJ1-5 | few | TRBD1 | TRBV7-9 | CASSWWGQGENQPQHF | TGTGCCAGCAGCTGGTGGGGACAGGGAGAAAATCAGCCCCAGCATTTT
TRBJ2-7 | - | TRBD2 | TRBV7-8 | CASSSGLAGGLYEQYF | TGTGCCAGCAGCTCTGGACTAGCGGGAGGTCTCTACGAGCAGTACTTC
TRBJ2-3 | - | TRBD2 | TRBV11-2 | CASSPMTGGVNTQYF | TGTGCCAGCAGCCCAATGACGGGGGGAGTCAATACGCAGTATTTT
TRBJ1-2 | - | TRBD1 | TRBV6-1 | CASSQPGTGTPAAF | TGTGCCAGCAGTCAACCCGGGACAGGGACCCCCGCCGCCTTC
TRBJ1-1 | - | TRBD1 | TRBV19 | CASRLTGGGDTEAFF | TGTGCCAGCCGCCTTACAGGGGGAGGGGACACTGAAGCTTTCTTT
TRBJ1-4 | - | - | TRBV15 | CATNDRSAGNEKLFF | TGTGCCACAAACGACAGGTCCGCGGGTAATGAAAAACTGTTTTTT
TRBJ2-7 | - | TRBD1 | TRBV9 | CASSPQGPYEQYF | TGTGCCAGCAGCCCACAGGGGCCCTACGAGCAGTACTTC
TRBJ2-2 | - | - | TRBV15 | CATSDDRRSGELFF | TGTGCCACCAGTGACGATAGGAGGAGCGGGGAGCTGTTTTTT
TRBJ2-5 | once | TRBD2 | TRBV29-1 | CSVEGPGGAETQYF | TGCAGCGTTGAAGGTCCGGGGGGAGCGGAGACCCAGTACTTC
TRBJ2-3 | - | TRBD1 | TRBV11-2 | CASRGTGRLGNTDTQYF | TGTGCCAGCAGAGGGACAGGCCGCTTGGGGAACACAGATACGCAGTATTTT
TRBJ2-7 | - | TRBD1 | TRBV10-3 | CAISGGQGLDSYEQYF | TGTGCCATCAGTGGCGGACAGGGTCTCGATTCCTACGAGCAGTACTTC
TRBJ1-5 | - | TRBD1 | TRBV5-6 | CASSSGWQGVGNQPQHF | TGTGCCAGCAGCTCCGGCTGGCAGGGGGTAGGGAATCAGCCCCAGCATTTT
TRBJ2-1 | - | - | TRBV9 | CASSVVGGDTIVEQFF | TGTGCCAGCAGCGTAGTTGGGGGGGACACTATCGTCGAGCAGTTCTTC
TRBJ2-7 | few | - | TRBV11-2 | CASSSEGTGNYEQYF | TGTGCCAGCAGCTCCGAGGGTACAGGGAACTACGAGCAGTACTTC
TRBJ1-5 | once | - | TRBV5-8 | CASRGQMRNQPQHF | TGTGCCAGCAGAGGACAGATGCGCAATCAGCCCCAGCATTTT
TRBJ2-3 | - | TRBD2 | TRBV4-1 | CASSQEGGTSGTDTQYF | TGCGCCAGCAGCCAAGAGGGGGGGACTAGCGGGACAGATACGCAGTATTTT
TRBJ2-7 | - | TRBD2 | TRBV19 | CASSPGTSGGTPEQYF | TGTGCCAGTAGTCCGGGGACTAGCGGGGGGACCCCGGAGCAGTACTTC
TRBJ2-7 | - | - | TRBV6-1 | CASSEEASSYEQYF | TGTGCCAGCAGTGAGGAAGCGAGCTCCTACGAGCAGTACTTC
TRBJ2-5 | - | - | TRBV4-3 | CASSRKWGEETQYF | TGCGCCAGCAGCCGGAAGTGGGGGGAAGAGACCCAGTACTTC
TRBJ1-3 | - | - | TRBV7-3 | CASSLGAGNTIYF | TGTGCCAGCAGCTTAGGAGCTGGAAACACCATATATTTT
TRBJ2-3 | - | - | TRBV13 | CASSLAGEDTQYF | TGTGCCAGCAGCTTAGCTGGGGAAGATACGCAGTATTTT
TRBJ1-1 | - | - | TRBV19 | CASSGDMNTEAFF | TGTGCCAGTAGTGGGGATATGAACACTGAAGCTTTCTTT
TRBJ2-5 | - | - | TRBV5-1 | CASRTGEGETQYF | TGCGCCAGCAGAACAGGGGAGGGGGAGACCCAGTACTTC
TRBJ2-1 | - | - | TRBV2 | CASSEGRGTYNEQFF | TGTGCCAGCAGTGAAGGGCGGGGAACCTACAATGAGCAGTTCTTC
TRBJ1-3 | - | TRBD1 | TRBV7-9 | CASSLTRGRGNTIYF | TGTGCCAGCAGCTTGACGAGGGGGCGAGGAAACACCATATATTTT
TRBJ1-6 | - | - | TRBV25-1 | CASSFGSLGSPLHF | TGTGCCAGCAGTTTTGGCTCACTCGGGTCACCCCTCCACTTT
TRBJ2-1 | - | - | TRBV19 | CASRATSGKQFF | TGTGCCAGTAGGGCCACGTCAGGGAAGCAGTTCTTC
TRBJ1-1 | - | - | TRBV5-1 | CASSLRTGLEGTEAFF | TGCGCCAGCAGCCTTAGAACAGGGTTAGAAGGGACTGAAGCTTTCTTT
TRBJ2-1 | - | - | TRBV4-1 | CASSQNLQYNEQFF | TGCGCCAGCAGCCAGAATTTACAGTACAATGAGCAGTTCTTC
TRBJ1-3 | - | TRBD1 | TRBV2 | CASSAQGEGTGNTIYF | TGTGCCAGCAGTGCACAGGGGGAGGGAACTGGAAACACCATATATTTT
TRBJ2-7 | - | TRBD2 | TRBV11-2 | CASSSGLAGTSRYEQYF | TGTGCCAGCAGCTCCGGACTAGCGGGAACCTCCCGCTACGAGCAGTACTTC
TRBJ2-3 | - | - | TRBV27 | CASSPFLIADTQYF | TGTGCCAGCAGCCCCTTCCTTATTGCAGATACGCAGTATTTT
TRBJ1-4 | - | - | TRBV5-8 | CASSSGQTTNEKLFF | TGTGCCAGCAGCTCTGGACAGACAACTAATGAAAAACTGTTTTTT
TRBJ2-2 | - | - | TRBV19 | CASENTGELFF | TGTGCCAGTGAGAACACCGGGGAGCTGTTTTTT
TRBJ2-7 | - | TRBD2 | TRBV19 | CASSITVAGALSYEQYF | TGTGCCAGTAGTATAACGGTAGCGGGAGCCCTCTCCTACGAGCAGTACTTC
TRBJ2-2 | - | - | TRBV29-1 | CSVRYNTGELFF | TGCAGCGTTCGGTATAACACCGGGGAGCTGTTTTTT
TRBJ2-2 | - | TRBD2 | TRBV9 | CASSTPLGLAGNTGELFF | TGTGCCAGCAGCACCCCCCTCGGGTTAGCGGGAAACACCGGGGAGCTGTTTTTT
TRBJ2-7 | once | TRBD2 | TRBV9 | CASSVELAGDEQYF | TGTGCCAGCAGCGTAGAACTAGCGGGAGACGAGCAGTACTTC
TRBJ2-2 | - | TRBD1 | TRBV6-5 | CASWTGGFTGELFF | TGTGCCAGCTGGACAGGGGGCTTCACCGGGGAGCTGTTTTTT